This TCR beta chain stems from a study of cytomegalovirus exposure and HLA in healthy donors. The CDR3 is 17 residues long. Germline V gives CDR1 SNHLY, CDR2 FYNNEI. V shed 2 bases and J shed 1 base, with 14 bases lying between them. This clone showed up just once. This table comes from immunoSEQ multiplex PCR, and its TCRdb copy is limited to in-frame clones, with some not included. The data contain about 73,000 clones, 80% to 90% of them singletons. The sequencing sample was made of PBMCs. The chain couples TRBV2 to TRBJ2-2; D remains unclear. This TCR was recovered from a woman between 18 and 29 years old in good health and CMV-seropositive. The CDR3 region has the DNA TGTGCCAGCAGTGAACTCGGTTGGCGGCTGAACACCGGGGAGCTGTTTTTT. Amino acids: CASSELGWRLNTGELFF.